One sample yielded the 12 T cell receptor beta chains listed below, sequenced in a study of CD4+ T cells in melanoma. The assay was immunoSEQ multiplex PCR, and TCRdb's table has in-frame clones only and misses some. Here the sample spans around 13,000 clones, around 72% being singletons. Material for sequencing was cells from a culture (not recorded whether cultured in vitro). These receptors originate from a human donor with melanoma.

For this clone: The same CDR3 is also encoded by other DNA sequences in this sample. This rearrangement joins TRBV5-4 to TRBJ1-1, with 7 bases aligning to TRBD1. The CDR3 length is 15 residues. The germline gives CDR1 SGHNT, CDR2 YYREEE (reference sequence). The V segment lost 4 bases and the J segment 1 base; nucleotides outside the gene matches: 7. The CDR3 sequence: CASSGGQVRNTEAFF. The DNA of the CDR3 is TGTGCCAGCAGCGGCGGACAGGTGAGGAACACTGAAGCTTTCTTT.

The chain carries TRBV5-1 and TRBJ2-1; D perhaps matches TRBD2 (6 bases). The CDR3 extends over 15 amino acids. Looked up from germline, CDR1 is SGHRS and CDR2 is YFSETQ. V gave up 2 bases and J gave up 6 bases, with 15 bases separating them. The CDR3 region has the DNA TGCGCCAGCAGCTTTTCACGGGGGTCCGGCAATGAGCAGTTCTTC. This codes for CASSFSRGSGNEQFF.

This rearrangement joins TRBV5-1 to TRBJ1-2; 8 bases are a match to TRBD1. Trimming removed 7 bases from V and 0 bases from J; junction bases left unmatched: 5. This CDR3 has 14 amino acids. Germline V gives CDR1 SGHRS, CDR2 YFSETQ. The CDR3 reads CASGQGAANYGYTF. The DNA of the CDR3 is TGCGCCAGCGGCCAGGGGGCAGCTAACTATGGCTACACCTTC.

The chain joins TRBV6-1 to TRBJ1-1, with 8 bases that match TRBD1. CDR1 MNHNS and CDR2 SASEGT come from the germline V gene. The CDR3 length is 14 residues. J was trimmed by 2 bases and V by 5 bases; bases with no gene match: 4. CDR3 nucleotide sequence: TGTGCCAGCAGTAAACAGGGGGTAAACACTGAAGCTTTCTTT. It specifies CASSKQGVNTEAFF.

CDR3 DNA sequence: TGCAGCGTTGAAGAAAAGGGGAGCTATGAGCAGTTCTTC. Its protein product is CSVEEKGSYEQFF. The chain is built from TRBV29-1 and TRBJ2-1; D assignment may be TRBD1 or TRBD2 (5 bases each). The CDR3 consists of 13 residues. Germline V lookup: CDR1 SQVTM, CDR2 ANQGSEA. Trimming removed 0 bases from V and 8 bases from J, with 11 bases in between.

This clone occurred a few times. The gene calls are TRBV11-3 and TRBJ1-1; D not certain. V lost 3 bases and J lost 5, with 10 bases in between. Germline CDR1 and CDR2: SGHNT and YENEEA. The CDR3 has 13 amino acids. The CDR3 sequence is CASSFGPGTEAFF. The CDR3 DNA reads TGTGCCAGCAGCTTTGGCCCGGGGACTGAAGCTTTCTTT. Full variable domain (missing parts from reference TRBV11-3 and TRBJ1-1): EAGVVQSPRYKIIEKKQPVAFWCNPISGHNTLYWYLQNLGQGPELLIRYENEEAVDDSQLPKDRFSAERLKGVDSTLKIQPAELGDSAVYLCASSFGPGTEAFFGQGTRLTVV.

This clone was seen more than once but under ten times. The gene calls are TRBV7-9 and TRBJ1-2; TRBD1 matches at 7 bases. CDR3 size: 14 residues. The germline CDR1 and CDR2 sequences are SEHNR and FQNEAQ (reference sequence). V lost 5 bases, J lost 8 bases, and 11 bases stayed unmatched. CDR3 nucleotide sequence: TGTGCCAGCAGCGAGGACAGGTGGATAGAAGGCTACACCTTC. This translates into CASSEDRWIEGYTF.

V usage is TRBV5-6 and J usage is TRBJ1-5, with 8 bases fitting TRBD1. Germline CDR1 SGHDT, CDR2 YYEEEE. CDR3 length equals 16 residues. V was clipped by 3 bases and J by 0 bases; unmatched bases: 5. CDR3 amino acids: CASSYYRGSSNQPQHF. The CDR3 nucleotides are TGTGCCAGCAGCTATTACAGGGGGAGTAGCAATCAGCCCCAGCATTTT.

In DNA, the CDR3 is TGTGCCAGAAGCCAGATAAGGAACTACGAGCAGTACTTC. The encoded protein is CARSQIRNYEQYF. V is TRBV5-3 and J is TRBJ2-7; D gene uncertain. TRBV5-3 belongs to the ORF category, with a function that is uncertain. This CDR3 comprises 13 residues. V shed 4 bases and J shed 3 bases, with 11 bases lying between them.

The V and J genes are TRBV27 and TRBJ1-6, with unresolved D. Germline CDR1 is MNHEY and CDR2 is SMNVEV (reference sequence). V was cut by 3 bases and J by 9 bases, with 18 bases left in between. The CDR3 totals 16 residues. CDR3 nucleotides: TGTGCCAGCAGTTTCATAAGGAACCCACCCTTTTCACCCCTCCACTTT. This codes for CASSFIRNPPFSPLHF.

This clone occurred once. The V and J genes are TRBV19 and TRBJ2-6; D is possibly TRBD1 (6 bases). Germline CDR1 LNHDA, CDR2 SQIVND (reference sequence). V dropped 6 bases and J dropped 0 bases, with 15 bases sitting between them. The CDR3 sequence is 17 residues long. The DNA of the CDR3 is TGTGCCAGTAGCACCGGGACAAGAGCCTCTGGGGCCAACGTCCTGACTTTC. It encodes CASSTGTRASGANVLTF.

The V and J genes are TRBV7-8 and TRBJ2-2; 9 bases line up with TRBD1. The CDR3 runs 16 residues. Germline V CDR1 and CDR2: SGHVS, FQNEAQ. V was clipped by 5 bases and J by 3 bases; unmatched bases: 7. CDR3 coding DNA: TGTGCCAGCAGCACCGGGACAGGGTTTTACACCGGGGAGCTGTTTTTT. Translated: CASSTGTGFYTGELFF.